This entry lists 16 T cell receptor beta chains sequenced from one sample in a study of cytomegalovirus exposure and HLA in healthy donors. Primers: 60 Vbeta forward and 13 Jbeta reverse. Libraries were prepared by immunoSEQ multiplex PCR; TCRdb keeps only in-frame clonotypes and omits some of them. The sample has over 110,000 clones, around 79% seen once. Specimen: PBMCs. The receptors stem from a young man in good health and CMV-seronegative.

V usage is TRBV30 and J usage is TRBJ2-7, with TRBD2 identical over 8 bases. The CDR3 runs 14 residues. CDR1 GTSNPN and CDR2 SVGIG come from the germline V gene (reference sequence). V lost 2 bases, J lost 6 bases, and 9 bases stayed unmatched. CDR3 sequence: CAWSPRGGRSEQYF. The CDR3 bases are TGTGCCTGGAGTCCCCGGGGGGGCCGGAGCGAGCAGTACTTC.

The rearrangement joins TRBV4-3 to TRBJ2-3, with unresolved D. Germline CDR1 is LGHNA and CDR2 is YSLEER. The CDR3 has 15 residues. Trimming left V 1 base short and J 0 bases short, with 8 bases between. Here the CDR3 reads CASSQGTRSTDTQYF. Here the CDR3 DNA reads TGCGCCAGCAGCCAAGGTACACGTAGCACAGATACGCAGTATTTT.

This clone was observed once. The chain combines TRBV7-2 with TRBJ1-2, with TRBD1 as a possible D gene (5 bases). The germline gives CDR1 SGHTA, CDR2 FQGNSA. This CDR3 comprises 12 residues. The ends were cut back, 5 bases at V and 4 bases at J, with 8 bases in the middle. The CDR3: CASSDSPYGYTF. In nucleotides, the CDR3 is TGTGCCAGCAGCGACAGTCCCTATGGCTACACCTTC.

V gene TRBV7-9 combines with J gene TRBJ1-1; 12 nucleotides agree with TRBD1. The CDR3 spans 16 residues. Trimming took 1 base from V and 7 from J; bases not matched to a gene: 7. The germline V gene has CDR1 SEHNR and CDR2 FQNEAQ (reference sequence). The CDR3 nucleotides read TGTGCCAGCAGCTTAGATCCGGGACAGGGGGCGAGTGAAGCTTTCTTT. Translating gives CASSLDPGQGASEAFF.

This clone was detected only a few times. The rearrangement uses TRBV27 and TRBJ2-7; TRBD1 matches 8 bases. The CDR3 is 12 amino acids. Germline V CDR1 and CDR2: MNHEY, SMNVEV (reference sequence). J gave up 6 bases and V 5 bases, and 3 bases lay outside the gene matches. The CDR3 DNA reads TGTGCCAGCAGTCGGACAGGGCGCGAGCAGTACTTC. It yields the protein CASSRTGREQYF.

The CDR3 reads CASSRGGGADYRHF. DNA for the CDR3: TGTGCCAGCAGCCGGGGCGGGGGAGCGGACTACCGGCATTTT. The chain recombines TRBV7-9 with TRBJ1-5; D possibly corresponds to TRBD1 (5 bases). This CDR3 spans 14 amino acids. Germline lookup yields CDR1 SEHNR and CDR2 FQNEAQ (reference sequence). Between the trimmed V and J ends, which lost 5 bases and 15 bases, there was a span of 23 bases.

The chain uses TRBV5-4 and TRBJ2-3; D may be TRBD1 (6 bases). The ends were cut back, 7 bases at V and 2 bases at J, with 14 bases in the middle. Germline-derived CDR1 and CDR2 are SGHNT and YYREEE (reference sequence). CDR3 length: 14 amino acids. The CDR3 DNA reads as TGTGCCAGCTTCCGACAGGCGGTCACAGATACGCAGTATTTT. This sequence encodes CASFRQAVTDTQYF.

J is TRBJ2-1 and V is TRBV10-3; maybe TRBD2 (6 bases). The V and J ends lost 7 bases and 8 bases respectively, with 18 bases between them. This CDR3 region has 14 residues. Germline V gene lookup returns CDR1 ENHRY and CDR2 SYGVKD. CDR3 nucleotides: TGTGCCATCACCCCGGATTGGAGGAGGGATGAGCAGTTCTTC. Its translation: CAITPDWRRDEQFF.

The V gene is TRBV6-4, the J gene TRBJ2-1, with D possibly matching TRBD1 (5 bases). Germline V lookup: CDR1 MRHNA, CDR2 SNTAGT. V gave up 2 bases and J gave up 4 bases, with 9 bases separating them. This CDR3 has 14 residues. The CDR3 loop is CASSDGNRYNEQFF. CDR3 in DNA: TGTGCCAGCAGTGACGGGAACAGGTACAATGAGCAGTTCTTC.

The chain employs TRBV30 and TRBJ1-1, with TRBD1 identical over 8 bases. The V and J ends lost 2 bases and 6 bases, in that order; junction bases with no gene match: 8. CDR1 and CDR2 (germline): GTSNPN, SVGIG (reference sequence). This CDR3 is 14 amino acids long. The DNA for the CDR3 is TGTGCCTGGAGTCACGACAGGGGCCGCGCTGAAGCTTTCTTT. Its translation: CAWSHDRGRAEAFF.

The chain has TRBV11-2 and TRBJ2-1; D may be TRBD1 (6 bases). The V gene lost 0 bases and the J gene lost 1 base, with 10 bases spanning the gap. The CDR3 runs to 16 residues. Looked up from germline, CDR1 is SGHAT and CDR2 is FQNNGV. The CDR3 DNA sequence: TGTGCCAGCAGCTTAGACGGGACACCGTCCTACAATGAGCAGTTCTTC. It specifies CASSLDGTPSYNEQFF.

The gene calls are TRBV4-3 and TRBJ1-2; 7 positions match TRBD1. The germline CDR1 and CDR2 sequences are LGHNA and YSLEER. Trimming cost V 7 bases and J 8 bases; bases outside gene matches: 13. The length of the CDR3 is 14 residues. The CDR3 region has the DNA TGCGCCAGCAACCCCCCGACAGGGCTACACGGCTACACCTTC. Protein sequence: CASNPPTGLHGYTF.

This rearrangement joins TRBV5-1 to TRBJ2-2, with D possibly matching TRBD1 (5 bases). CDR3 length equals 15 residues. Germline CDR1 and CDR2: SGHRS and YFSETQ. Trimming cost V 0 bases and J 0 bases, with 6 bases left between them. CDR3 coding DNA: TGCGCCAGCAGCTTGGACAGGCCGAACACCGGGGAGCTGTTTTTT. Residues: CASSLDRPNTGELFF.

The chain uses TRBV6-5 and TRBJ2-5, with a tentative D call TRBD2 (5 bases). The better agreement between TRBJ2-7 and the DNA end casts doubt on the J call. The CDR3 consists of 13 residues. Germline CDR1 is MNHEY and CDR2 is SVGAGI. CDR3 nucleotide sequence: TGTGCCAGCAGTCACGGGGACTCCTACGAGCAGTACTTC. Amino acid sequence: CASSHGDSYEQYF.

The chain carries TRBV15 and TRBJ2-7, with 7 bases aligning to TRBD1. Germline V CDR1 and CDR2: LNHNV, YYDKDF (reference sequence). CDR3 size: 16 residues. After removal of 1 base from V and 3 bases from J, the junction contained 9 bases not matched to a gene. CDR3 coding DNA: TGTGCCACCAGCAGAGGCCGACAGGGTCCAGACTACGAGCAGTACTTC. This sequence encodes CATSRGRQGPDYEQYF.

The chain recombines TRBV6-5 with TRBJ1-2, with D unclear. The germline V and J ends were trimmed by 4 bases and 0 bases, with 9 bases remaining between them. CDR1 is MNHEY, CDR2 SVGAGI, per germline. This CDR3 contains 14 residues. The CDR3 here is CASSFSGTNYGYTF. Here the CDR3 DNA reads TGTGCCAGCAGTTTTTCGGGAACTAACTATGGCTACACCTTC.